The sequence of this TCR beta chain was determined in a study of cytomegalovirus exposure and HLA in healthy donors. Study results and limitations: Trimming of TCR beta V- and J-genes showed a link, identified in a later analysis, to a missense DCLRE1C variant.

This PCR relied on a set of 60 Vbeta primers and 13 Jbeta primers. Clones were read by immunoSEQ multiplex PCR, and TCRdb kept only the in-frame ones, dropping some. The sample holds about 220,000 clones, over 80% seen once. Remarks on this clone: What it binds is not known.

Trimming took off 2 bases at V and 5 bases at J, with 14 bases between the two ends. The germline V gene has CDR1 SGHTS and CDR2 YDEGEE. The CDR3 runs to 15 residues. The chain couples TRBV5-8 to TRBJ2-1; unclear D gene. Sequencing input: PBMCs. The receptor was isolated from a boy aged 2 to 10 in good health and CMV-seronegative. The CDR3 loop reads CASSFSGTLNNEQFF. The CDR3 nucleotides read TGTGCCAGCAGCTTCTCGGGTACACTGAACAATGAGCAGTTCTTC.